A single sample gave rise to the 26 T cell receptor beta chains below, sequenced in a study of cytomegalovirus exposure and HLA in healthy donors. Vbeta (60) and Jbeta (13) primers were used in the PCR. TCRdb's copy holds only in-frame clones and misses some; the assay was immunoSEQ multiplex PCR. This table holds about 70,000 clones, 74% found once. Sequences were obtained from PBMCs. The receptors derive from a human donor in good health.

This chain links TRBV27 with TRBJ2-1; tentatively, D is TRBD2 (5 bases). The CDR3 loop spans 15 amino acids. V gave up 5 bases and J gave up 2 bases, with 13 bases separating them. CDR1 and CDR2 (germline): MNHEY, SMNVEV (reference sequence). The CDR3 loop reads CASSPLGGPYNEQFF. CDR3 nucleotide sequence: TGTGCCAGCAGTCCGCTCGGCGGGCCCTACAATGAGCAGTTCTTC.

This clone was recorded once. The CDR3 bases are TGTGCCAGCACCCTTGGGGCAGGCGAAGGTGAAAAACTGTTTTTT. It translates to CASTLGAGEGEKLFF. The J gene is TRBJ1-4, the V gene TRBV7-9; TRBD1 is a possible D gene (5 bases). Germline V gives CDR1 SEHNR, CDR2 FQNEAQ (reference sequence). The CDR3 is 15 residues long. V was clipped by 7 bases and J by 7 bases, with 19 bases between them.

The J gene is TRBJ2-5, the V gene TRBV4-1; 7 bases are shared with TRBD1. The DNA end lines up better with TRBJ2-7; the J call may be wrong. Germline assignment: CDR1 MGHRA and CDR2 YSYEKL. CDR3 length equals 14 residues. In DNA, the CDR3 is TGCGCCAGCAGCCTCATCGTACAGGGGAACGAGCAGTACTTC. This encodes CASSLIVQGNEQYF.

This clone occurred a few times. This chain joins TRBV7-9 and TRBJ2-1; 7 bases align to TRBD1. The CDR3 spans 13 residues. The germline gives CDR1 SEHNR, CDR2 FQNEAQ (reference sequence). The V segment lost 4 bases and the J segment 10 bases; nucleotides outside the gene matches: 7. The CDR3 loop reads CASSYDRDREQFF. DNA for the CDR3: TGTGCCAGCAGCTACGACAGGGACCGCGAGCAGTTCTTC.

V usage is TRBV5-1 and J usage is TRBJ1-1, with unresolved D. The germline V gene encodes CDR1 SGHRS and CDR2 YFSETQ. The CDR3 spans 14 residues. V was cut by 0 bases and J by 5 bases, with 11 bases left in between. The CDR3 coding sequence is TGCGCCAGCAGCTTGGATCCCGGGGTGACTGAAGCTTTCTTT. Translated: CASSLDPGVTEAFF.

This chain connects TRBV18 to TRBJ2-7; D possibly corresponds to TRBD1 (5 bases). The CDR3 is 12 residues long. Germline loops: CDR1 KGHSH, CDR2 LQKENI. V dropped 5 bases and J dropped 10 bases, with 15 bases sitting between them. DNA of the CDR3: TGTGCCAGCTCATCTCGACAGCGTGATCAGTACTTC. This encodes CASSSRQRDQYF.

The chain uses TRBV14 and TRBJ1-2, with D possibly matching TRBD1 (6 bases). With 4 bases removed from V and 5 bases from J, the gap between germline ends came to 17 bases. This CDR3 has 15 amino acids. Germline V CDR1 and CDR2: SGHDN, FVKESK. This CDR3 reads CASSRSGGGSYGYTF. In DNA, the CDR3 is TGTGCCAGCAGCCGTAGCGGGGGGGGCTCGTATGGCTACACCTTC.

V gene TRBV15 combines with J gene TRBJ1-2, with D possibly TRBD1 on 5 matching bases. CDR3 length: 16 amino acids. The ends were cut back, 0 bases at V and 2 bases at J, with 13 bases in the middle. Germline V CDR1 and CDR2: LNHNV, YYDKDF (reference sequence). The CDR3, as DNA: TGTGCCACCAGCAGAGATGAGGCGGGACGGAACTATGGCTACACCTTC. The encoded protein is CATSRDEAGRNYGYTF.

V usage is TRBV28 and J usage is TRBJ1-1; no reliable D call. There are 12 residues in the CDR3. Trimming took 4 bases from V and 7 from J, leaving 10 bases between them. Germline assignment: CDR1 MDHEN and CDR2 SYDVKM. The CDR3 bases are TGTGCCAGCAGTTCAGGACTAAGTGAAGCTTTCTTT. Protein: CASSSGLSEAFF. The full variable domain, completed using reference TRBV28 and TRBJ1-1, is DVKVTQSSRYLVKRTGEKVFLECVQDMDHENMFWYRQDPGLGLRLIYFSYDVKMKEKGDIPEGYSVSREKKERFSLILESASTNQTSMYLCASSSGLSEAFFGQGTRLTVV.

The rearrangement uses TRBV6-5 and TRBJ1-2; possible D gene TRBD1, 5 bases. The length of the CDR3 is 13 residues. CDR1 and CDR2 (germline): MNHEY, SVGAGI. Trimming left V 8 bases short and J 2 bases short, with 12 bases between. CDR3 loop: CASGDSWNYGYTF. The CDR3 nucleotides are TGTGCCAGCGGCGACAGTTGGAACTATGGCTACACCTTC.

This clone was found a few times. This chain joins TRBV13 and TRBJ1-1; D is undetermined. Trimming left V 5 bases short and J 7 bases short, with 14 bases between. Germline assignment: CDR1 PRHDT and CDR2 FYEKMQ (reference sequence). This CDR3 has 13 residues. The CDR3 is CASSRGPGSEAFF. The CDR3 DNA sequence: TGTGCCAGCAGCCGCGGACCGGGGAGTGAAGCTTTCTTT.

The V gene is TRBV20-1, the J gene TRBJ1-1; 7 nucleotides line up with TRBD1. CDR3 length equals 11 residues. The germline V gene has CDR1 DFQATT and CDR2 SNEGSKA (reference sequence). The DNA of the CDR3 is TGCAATATCCCAGGGGGCACTGAAGCTTTCTTT. Amino acid sequence: CNIPGGTEAFF.

The chain uses TRBV10-3 and TRBJ1-2; TRBD1 matches 9 bases. Germline CDR1 is ENHRY and CDR2 is SYGVKD. J was trimmed by 4 bases and V by 0 bases; bases with no gene match: 3. This CDR3 has 15 amino acids. The CDR3 is CAISESGTGPYGYTF. CDR3 bases: TGTGCCATCAGTGAGTCGGGGACAGGGCCCTATGGCTACACCTTC.

This rearrangement joins TRBV11-2 to TRBJ2-7; D perhaps matches TRBD1 (6 bases). The germline gives CDR1 SGHAT, CDR2 FQNNGV. This CDR3 region has 14 residues. Trimming stripped 6 bases from V and 5 bases from J, with 17 bases between. The CDR3 spells CASSFTQGGHEQYF. The CDR3 DNA reads as TGTGCCAGCAGTTTTACACAGGGTGGGCACGAGCAGTACTTC.

The gene calls are TRBV6-5 and TRBJ1-1, with 11 bases lining up with TRBD1. Germline assignment: CDR1 MNHEY and CDR2 SVGAGI. Trimming cost V 0 bases and J 10 bases; bases outside gene matches: 7. This CDR3 is 15 amino acids long. The CDR3 DNA reads TGTGCCAGCAGTTACTCTGGACAGGGGGCAATTGGAGCTTTCTTT. Residues: CASSYSGQGAIGAFF.

This chain connects TRBV7-8 to TRBJ2-7, with 10 bases lining up with TRBD2. With 5 bases clipped from V and 6 bases from J, the junction kept 4 bases outside the gene matches. The CDR3 contains 13 residues. The germline CDR1 and CDR2 sequences are SGHVS and FQNEAQ. CDR3 loop: CASSRGLAIEQYF. CDR3 coding DNA: TGTGCCAGCAGCCGGGGACTAGCGATCGAGCAGTACTTC.

V is TRBV10-3 and J is TRBJ1-6; D might be TRBD1 (6 bases). Trimming stripped 1 base from V and 9 bases from J, with 13 bases between. Per the germline V gene, CDR1 is ENHRY and CDR2 is SYGVKD. The CDR3 has 15 amino acids. The CDR3 loop reads CAISELQGTSSPLHF. The CDR3 DNA reads TGTGCCATCAGTGAGTTACAGGGAACGAGTTCACCCCTCCACTTT.

The chain uses TRBV18 and TRBJ2-1; 8 bases line up with TRBD1. Germline assignment: CDR1 KGHSH and CDR2 LQKENI. This CDR3 is 16 amino acids long. The V and J ends lost 4 bases and 2 bases, in that order; junction bases with no gene match: 7. The CDR3 spells CASSLDREVTYNEQFF. The CDR3 DNA sequence: TGTGCCAGCTCACTGGACAGGGAAGTTACCTACAATGAGCAGTTCTTC.

This clone was observed a handful of times. The V and J genes are TRBV29-1 and TRBJ2-2; TRBD2 aligns across 10 bases. V gave up 4 bases and J gave up 4 bases; unmatched junction bases: 6. Germline V gene data show CDR1 as SQVTM and CDR2 as ANQGSEA. This CDR3 has 15 residues. The CDR3 spells CSVADPSGSTGELFF. In DNA form, the CDR3 reads TGCAGCGTTGCAGACCCTAGCGGGAGCACCGGGGAGCTGTTTTTT.

The genes are TRBV6-1 and TRBJ2-5, with D possibly TRBD1 on 6 matching bases. Per germline, CDR1 MNHNS and CDR2 SASEGT. The CDR3 runs to 15 residues. Deletions cut 4 bases from V and 5 bases from J, with 17 bases between. The DNA for the CDR3 is TGTGCCAGCAGTGCTCCAGGGGTAGTGAAGGAGACCCAGTACTTC. This translates into CASSAPGVVKETQYF.

This rearrangement joins TRBV27 to TRBJ1-1; a possible D gene is TRBD1 (5 bases). Germline CDR1 MNHEY, CDR2 SMNVEV (reference sequence). Trimming stripped 5 bases from V and 5 bases from J, with 18 bases between. This CDR3 spans 15 amino acids. The CDR3 DNA reads as TGTGCCAGCAGTGTGATTGGGGGGATCCGAACTGAAGCTTTCTTT. This sequence encodes CASSVIGGIRTEAFF.

This sequence joins TRBV5-8 and TRBJ2-7; TRBD1 matches at 12 bases. The CDR3 loop spans 16 amino acids. Germline CDR1 is SGHTS and CDR2 is YDEGEE. J gave up 5 bases and V 5 bases, and 11 bases lay outside the gene matches. CDR3 nucleotides: TGTGCCAGCAGACCTTACCTGGGACAGGGGGCTGACGAGCAGTACTTC. It is translated as CASRPYLGQGADEQYF.

This clone has only a few counts. DNA of the CDR3: TGCAGTGCCACCACAAATAACATTCAGTACTTC. It yields the protein CSATTNNIQYF. The genes are TRBV20-1 and TRBJ2-4; D gene unclear. V lost 6 bases and J 7 bases, leaving 10 bases between the germline ends. Germline loops: CDR1 DFQATT, CDR2 SNEGSKA (reference sequence). This CDR3 has 11 amino acids.

V gene TRBV29-1 combines with J gene TRBJ1-2, with D perhaps TRBD1 (6 bases). Trimming took 7 bases from V and 4 from J, leaving 16 bases between them. CDR3 size: 13 residues. Germline V gene sequence: CDR1 SQVTM, CDR2 ANQGSEA. The CDR3 loop reads CSASGGGPYGYTF. The CDR3, as DNA: TGCAGCGCTTCAGGTGGGGGCCCCTATGGCTACACCTTC.

The rearrangement joins TRBV10-2 to TRBJ1-1; no definite D call. V was cut by 0 bases and J by 7 bases, with 15 bases left in between. This CDR3 has 15 amino acids. Germline assignment: CDR1 WSHSY and CDR2 SAAADI. This CDR3 reads CASSESIGALCEAFF. DNA of the CDR3: TGCGCCAGCAGTGAGTCGATAGGAGCCCTATGTGAAGCTTTCTTT.

This chain links TRBV5-1 with TRBJ2-7, with D tentatively TRBD1 (6 bases). The CDR3 consists of 14 residues. Trimming removed 3 bases at V and 0 bases at J, with 10 bases between. The germline V gene encodes CDR1 SGHRS and CDR2 YFSETQ. CDR3 coding DNA: TGCGCCAGCAGCTCGGGACATAGCTCCTACGAGCAGTACTTC. This encodes CASSSGHSSYEQYF.